These T cell receptor beta chains were read from a single sample in a study of shared clonotypes between healthy human individuals. The repertoire was sequenced with immunoSEQ multiplex PCR; TCRdb's copy has only in-frame clones and lacks some. The sample lists some 2.1 million clones; about 94% were seen once. Source material: naive CD8+ T cells from PBMCs. The receptor source for this set is a man between 18 and 29 years old in good health. Some clones in this sample may be carry-over from other donors' samples. Each CDR3 is given with its conserved first and last residue. The D gene is left open where the match is weak. Expanded clones are given a class, and other clones once, few, many or no size at all.

clone_size: .; d_call: .; j_call: TRBJ2-1; cdr3_length: 15; v_call: TRBV7-8; cdr3_aa: CASSLAESSYNEQFF; cdr3_nt: TGTGCCAGCAGCTTAGCGGAGAGCTCCTACAATGAGCAGTTCTTC
clone_size: few; d_call: TRBD1; j_call: TRBJ1-2; cdr3_length: 15; v_call: TRBV9; cdr3_aa: CASSPNSQGARGYTF; cdr3_nt: TGTGCCAGCAGCCCCAACTCCCAGGGGGCACGGGGCTACACCTTC
clone_size: .; d_call: .; j_call: TRBJ2-3; cdr3_length: 15; v_call: TRBV27; cdr3_aa: CASSFSFHLADTQYF; cdr3_nt: TGTGCCAGCAGTTTTTCTTTCCACCTGGCAGATACGCAGTATTTT
clone_size: .; d_call: .; j_call: TRBJ2-1; cdr3_length: 12; v_call: TRBV27; cdr3_aa: CASSFFGNEQFF; cdr3_nt: TGTGCCAGCAGTTTTTTTGGTAATGAGCAGTTCTTC
clone_size: .; d_call: TRBD1; j_call: TRBJ1-1; cdr3_length: 14; v_call: TRBV27; cdr3_aa: CASSPWTGGTEAFF; cdr3_nt: TGTGCCAGCAGTCCGTGGACAGGGGGAACTGAAGCTTTCTTT
clone_size: .; d_call: .; j_call: TRBJ2-7; cdr3_length: 14; v_call: TRBV21-1; cdr3_aa: CASSKDEGSYEQYF; cdr3_nt: TGTGCCAGCAGCAAAGATGAGGGCTCCTACGAGCAGTACTTC
clone_size: few; d_call: .; j_call: TRBJ1-5; cdr3_length: 15; v_call: TRBV27; cdr3_aa: CASSKGTASNQPQHF; cdr3_nt: TGTGCCAGCAGTAAAGGGACGGCTAGCAATCAGCCCCAGCATTTT
clone_size: .; d_call: TRBD2; j_call: TRBJ2-1; cdr3_length: 16; v_call: TRBV9; cdr3_aa: CASSESGRAAYNEQFF; cdr3_nt: TGTGCCAGCAGCGAGAGCGGGAGGGCTGCCTACAATGAGCAGTTCTTC
clone_size: .; d_call: .; j_call: TRBJ2-5; cdr3_length: 12; v_call: TRBV28; cdr3_aa: CASSLSLETQYF; cdr3_nt: TGTGCCAGCAGTTTATCGTTAGAGACCCAGTACTTC
clone_size: .; d_call: .; j_call: TRBJ2-7; cdr3_length: 16; v_call: TRBV9; cdr3_aa: CASSVVPGASSYEQYF; cdr3_nt: TGTGCCAGCAGCGTAGTGCCGGGAGCTAGCTCCTACGAGCAGTACTTC
clone_size: .; d_call: .; j_call: TRBJ2-2; cdr3_length: 14; v_call: TRBV7-3; cdr3_aa: CASSLIAGDRELFF; cdr3_nt: TGTGCCAGCAGCTTAATAGCCGGAGATCGGGAGCTGTTTTTT
clone_size: .; d_call: .; j_call: TRBJ2-7; cdr3_length: 14; v_call: TRBV28; cdr3_aa: CASSRAGKTYEQYF; cdr3_nt: TGTGCCAGCAGTAGGGCAGGGAAGACCTACGAGCAGTACTTC
clone_size: .; d_call: TRBD2; j_call: TRBJ2-3; cdr3_length: 18; v_call: TRBV7-3; cdr3_aa: CASSLTPTLAETTDTQYF; cdr3_nt: TGTGCCAGCAGCTTAACTCCGACGCTAGCGGAGACCACAGATACGCAGTATTTT
clone_size: few; d_call: .; j_call: TRBJ1-1; cdr3_length: 14; v_call: TRBV7-8; cdr3_aa: CASSLIRYNTEAFF; cdr3_nt: TGTGCCAGCAGCCTCATCCGGTACAACACTGAAGCTTTCTTT
clone_size: .; d_call: TRBD1; j_call: TRBJ2-7; cdr3_length: 15; v_call: TRBV6-5; cdr3_aa: CASSTSGTGAYEQYF; cdr3_nt: TGTGCCAGCAGTACGTCCGGGACAGGGGCCTACGAGCAGTACTTC
clone_size: .; d_call: TRBD2; j_call: TRBJ2-1; cdr3_length: 15; v_call: TRBV27; cdr3_aa: CASSLASGGYNEQFF; cdr3_nt: TGTGCCAGCAGTTTAGCTAGCGGGGGCTACAATGAGCAGTTCTTC
clone_size: .; d_call: .; j_call: TRBJ2-5; cdr3_length: 16; v_call: TRBV19; cdr3_aa: CASSAPGYPFGETQYF; cdr3_nt: TGTGCCAGTAGTGCCCCGGGTTATCCTTTTGGGGAGACCCAGTACTTC
clone_size: .; d_call: .; j_call: TRBJ2-2; cdr3_length: 16; v_call: TRBV11-2; cdr3_aa: CASSSPRRRGTGELFF; cdr3_nt: TGTGCCAGCAGCTCACCCCGTCGGCGGGGCACCGGGGAGCTGTTTTTT
clone_size: .; d_call: .; j_call: TRBJ2-1; cdr3_length: 12; v_call: TRBV5-1; cdr3_aa: CASRAPSNEQFF; cdr3_nt: TGCGCCAGCAGGGCCCCGTCCAATGAGCAGTTCTTC
clone_size: .; d_call: .; j_call: TRBJ2-7; cdr3_length: 15; v_call: TRBV18; cdr3_aa: CASSPLRGQSYEQYF; cdr3_nt: TGTGCCAGCTCACCACTCCGGGGCCAATCCTACGAGCAGTACTTC
clone_size: .; d_call: .; j_call: TRBJ2-1; cdr3_length: 15; v_call: TRBV4-1; cdr3_aa: CASSQVVGDSNEQFF; cdr3_nt: TGCGCCAGCAGCCAAGTCGTCGGGGACTCCAATGAGCAGTTCTTC
clone_size: .; d_call: .; j_call: TRBJ1-4; cdr3_length: 15; v_call: TRBV28; cdr3_aa: CASSFDRQLNEKLFF; cdr3_nt: TGTGCCAGCAGCTTCGATCGACAGTTAAATGAAAAACTGTTTTTT
clone_size: once; d_call: TRBD2; j_call: TRBJ2-7; cdr3_length: 16; v_call: TRBV27; cdr3_aa: CASSLRGSGIPYEQYF; cdr3_nt: TGTGCCAGCAGTCTCCGAGGTAGCGGGATCCCCTACGAGCAGTACTTC
clone_size: .; d_call: TRBD2; j_call: TRBJ2-3; cdr3_length: 16; v_call: TRBV7-3; cdr3_aa: CASSLLSGTSTDTQYF; cdr3_nt: TGTGCCAGCAGCTTACTTAGCGGGACTAGCACAGATACGCAGTATTTT
clone_size: .; d_call: .; j_call: TRBJ1-1; cdr3_length: 13; v_call: TRBV4-3; cdr3_aa: CASSQVPGAQAFF; cdr3_nt: TGCGCCAGCAGCCAAGTTCCAGGGGCTCAAGCTTTCTTT
clone_size: .; d_call: .; j_call: TRBJ1-2; cdr3_length: 12; v_call: TRBV29-1; cdr3_aa: CSVAEGGHGYTF; cdr3_nt: TGCAGCGTTGCTGAGGGGGGGCATGGCTACACCTTC
clone_size: .; d_call: .; j_call: TRBJ1-1; cdr3_length: 14; v_call: TRBV4-1; cdr3_aa: CASSQSTVNTEAFF; cdr3_nt: TGCGCCAGCAGCCAATCGACAGTGAACACTGAAGCTTTCTTT
clone_size: .; d_call: TRBD2; j_call: TRBJ2-1; cdr3_length: 16; v_call: TRBV9; cdr3_aa: CASSTRLAGSYNEQFF; cdr3_nt: TGTGCCAGCAGCACCCGACTAGCGGGGTCCTACAATGAGCAGTTCTTC
clone_size: .; d_call: TRBD1; j_call: TRBJ2-5; cdr3_length: 17; v_call: TRBV18; cdr3_aa: CASSPRVGQGIQETQYF; cdr3_nt: TGTGCCAGCTCACCTCGAGTGGGACAGGGGATTCAAGAGACCCAGTACTTC
clone_size: .; d_call: .; j_call: TRBJ1-6; cdr3_length: 16; v_call: TRBV28; cdr3_aa: CASSPHFGGTDSPLHF; cdr3_nt: TGTGCCAGCAGTCCACACTTTGGGGGCACGGATTCACCCCTCCACTTT
clone_size: .; d_call: .; j_call: TRBJ2-7; cdr3_length: 16; v_call: TRBV11-2; cdr3_aa: CASSLGSNPGTYEQYF; cdr3_nt: TGTGCCAGCAGCTTAGGCAGCAACCCCGGCACCTACGAGCAGTACTTC
clone_size: .; d_call: TRBD1; j_call: TRBJ2-2; cdr3_length: 16; v_call: TRBV28; cdr3_aa: CASTIPGTGGTGELFF; cdr3_nt: TGTGCCAGCACTATTCCCGGGACAGGAGGCACCGGGGAGCTGTTTTTT
clone_size: .; d_call: TRBD2; j_call: TRBJ2-3; cdr3_length: 16; v_call: TRBV5-1; cdr3_aa: CASSLEREFSTDTQYF; cdr3_nt: TGCGCCAGCAGCTTGGAGCGGGAGTTTAGCACAGATACGCAGTATTTT